This T cell receptor (beta chain) was sequenced during a study of blood T cell repertoires in COVID-19. Whole-study context: Whether acute or convalescent, the COVID-19 samples came from the United States, Italy and Spain. T cells, B-cell-depleted T cells, or PBMCs provided the cDNA or gDNA that served as material.

Seattle cases were enrolled at active infection and followed longitudinally. Original data processing: Reference gene primer amplification gave nucleated cell count estimates. The protocol was immunoSEQ multiplex PCR, while the TCRdb copy is restricted to in-frame clones and leaves out a portion. That table gives V, J and clone size, and the DNA gave D and trimming. This table holds about 300,000 clones, just under 90% found once. CDR3 length equals 15 residues. The germline gives CDR1 KGHDR, CDR2 SFDVKD. Unmatched junction bases numbered 6, after V lost 3 bases and J lost 3 bases. This clonotype was sampled from a woman aged 50 to 60 with COVID-19, enrolled during active disease. The V call is TRBV24-1, the J call TRBJ1-1; 7 bases agree with TRBD1. Sequencing was performed on peripheral blood. The CDR3 here is CATSDPRQGDTEAFF. The CDR3 nucleotides are TGTGCCACCAGTGATCCCCGACAGGGAGACACTGAAGCTTTCTTT.